This T cell receptor (beta chain) was documented in a study of T cell repertoires in cytomegalovirus infection. The wider study: Indicated by public TCR beta signatures were CMV infection and matching HLA type.

Study outcomes and limitations: Of the TCR beta families, the public ones yielded a cumulative frequency that identified carriers of CMV plus the relevant HLA. Dominating the ex vivo response were HLA-C-restricted CMV-specific TCR beta clonotypes.

The table lists this clonotype with a few counts. Antigen unknown. The V gene lost 4 bases and the J gene lost 2 bases, with 8 bases spanning the gap. CDR1 and CDR2 (germline): LNHDA, SQIVND (reference sequence). CDR3 length equals 13 residues. TCRdb called the reads again in MiXCR, with one record for every CDR3 protein. The sample lists some 700,000 distinct CDR3 sequences; 35% were seen once. The V and J genes are TRBV19 and TRBJ1-2; D possibly corresponds to TRBD1 (5 bases). Source material: PBMCs. The TCR comes from a human donor in good health (CMV status not recorded). Some clones in this sample may be carry-over from other donors' samples. This chain's CDR3 is CASSTRENYGYTF. The DNA of the CDR3 is TGTGCCAGTAGTACCAGGGAAAACTATGGCTACACCTTC.